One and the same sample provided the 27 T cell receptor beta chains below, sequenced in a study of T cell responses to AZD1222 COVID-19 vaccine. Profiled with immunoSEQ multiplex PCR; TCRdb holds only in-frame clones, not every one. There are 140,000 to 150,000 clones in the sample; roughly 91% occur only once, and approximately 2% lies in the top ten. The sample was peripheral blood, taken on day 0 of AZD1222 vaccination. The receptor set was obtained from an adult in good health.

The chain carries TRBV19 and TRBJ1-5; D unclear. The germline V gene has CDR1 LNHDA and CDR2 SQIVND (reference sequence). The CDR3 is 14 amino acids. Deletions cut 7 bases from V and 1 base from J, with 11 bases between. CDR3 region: CASKQDLSNQPQHF. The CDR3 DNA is TGTGCCAGTAAGCAGGACCTAAGCAATCAGCCCCAGCATTTT.

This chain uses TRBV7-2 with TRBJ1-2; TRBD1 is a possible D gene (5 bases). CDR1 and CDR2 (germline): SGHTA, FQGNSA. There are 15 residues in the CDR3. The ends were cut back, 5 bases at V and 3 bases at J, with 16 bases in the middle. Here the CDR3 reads CASSPRQTLYYGYTF. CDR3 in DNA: TGTGCCAGCAGCCCGAGACAGACCCTCTACTATGGCTACACCTTC.

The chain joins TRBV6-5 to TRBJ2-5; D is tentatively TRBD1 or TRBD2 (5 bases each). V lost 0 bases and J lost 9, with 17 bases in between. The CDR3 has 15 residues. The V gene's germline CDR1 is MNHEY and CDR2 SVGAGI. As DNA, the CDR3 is TGTGCCAGCAGTTACTCGGGGCGTTCTCCCGGGGCCCAGTACTTC. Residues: CASSYSGRSPGAQYF.

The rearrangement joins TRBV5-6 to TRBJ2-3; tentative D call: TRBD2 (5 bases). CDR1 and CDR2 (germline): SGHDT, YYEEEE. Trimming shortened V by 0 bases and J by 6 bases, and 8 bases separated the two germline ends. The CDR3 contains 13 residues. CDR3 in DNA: TGTGCCAGCAGCTTGGCGGGCGGGGATACGCAGTATTTT. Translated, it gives CASSLAGGDTQYF.

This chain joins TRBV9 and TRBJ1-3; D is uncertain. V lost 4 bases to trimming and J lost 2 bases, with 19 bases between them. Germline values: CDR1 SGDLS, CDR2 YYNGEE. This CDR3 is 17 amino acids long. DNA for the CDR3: TGTGCCAGCAGCTCCCCCGTGGAGGATCAGGCTGGAAACACCATATATTTT. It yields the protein CASSSPVEDQAGNTIYF.

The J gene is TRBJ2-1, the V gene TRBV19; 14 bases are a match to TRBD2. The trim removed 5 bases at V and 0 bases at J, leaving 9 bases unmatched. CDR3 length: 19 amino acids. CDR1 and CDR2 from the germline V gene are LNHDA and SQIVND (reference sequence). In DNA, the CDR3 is TGTGCCAGTAGTGTGGGACTAGCGGGAGTAGATAGCTCCTACAATGAGCAGTTCTTC. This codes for CASSVGLAGVDSSYNEQFF. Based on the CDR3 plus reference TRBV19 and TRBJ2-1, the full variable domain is DGGITQSPKYLFRKEGQNVTLSCEQNLNHDAMYWYRQDPGQGLRLIYYSQIVNDFQKGDIAEGYSVSREKKESFPLTVTSAQKNPTAFYLCASSVGLAGVDSSYNEQFFGPGTRLTVL.

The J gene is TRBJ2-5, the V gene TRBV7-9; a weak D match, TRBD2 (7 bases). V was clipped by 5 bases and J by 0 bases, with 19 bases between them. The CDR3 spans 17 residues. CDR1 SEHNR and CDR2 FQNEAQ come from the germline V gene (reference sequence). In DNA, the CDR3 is TGTGCCAGCAGCAGGGGGGGCCCGCTAGCGGACCAAGAGACCCAGTACTTC. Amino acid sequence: CASSRGGPLADQETQYF.

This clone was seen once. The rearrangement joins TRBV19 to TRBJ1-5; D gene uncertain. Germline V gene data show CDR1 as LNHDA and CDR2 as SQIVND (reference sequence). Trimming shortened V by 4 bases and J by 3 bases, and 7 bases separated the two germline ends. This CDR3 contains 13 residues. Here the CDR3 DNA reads TGTGCCAGTAGTAGAGCTAACAATCAGCCCCAGCATTTT. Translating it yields CASSRANNQPQHF.

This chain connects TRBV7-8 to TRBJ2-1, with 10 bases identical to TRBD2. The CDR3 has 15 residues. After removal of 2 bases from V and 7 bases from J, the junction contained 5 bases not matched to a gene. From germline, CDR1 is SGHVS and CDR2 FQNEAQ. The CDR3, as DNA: TGTGCCAGCAGCTTAAGCCTAGCGGGAGTGAATGAGCAGTTCTTC. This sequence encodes CASSLSLAGVNEQFF.

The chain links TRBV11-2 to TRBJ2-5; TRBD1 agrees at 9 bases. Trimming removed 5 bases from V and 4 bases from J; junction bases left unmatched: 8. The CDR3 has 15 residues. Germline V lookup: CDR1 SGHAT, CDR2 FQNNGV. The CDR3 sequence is CASSKQGARGETQYF. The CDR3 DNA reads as TGTGCCAGCAGCAAACAGGGGGCGCGAGGAGAGACCCAGTACTTC. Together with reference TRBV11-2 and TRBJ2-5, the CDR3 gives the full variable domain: EAGVAQSPRYKIIEKRQSVAFWCNPISGHATLYWYQQILGQGPKLLIQFQNNGVVDDSQLPKDRFSAERLKGVDSTLKIQPAKLEDSAVYLCASSKQGARGETQYFGPGTRLLVL.

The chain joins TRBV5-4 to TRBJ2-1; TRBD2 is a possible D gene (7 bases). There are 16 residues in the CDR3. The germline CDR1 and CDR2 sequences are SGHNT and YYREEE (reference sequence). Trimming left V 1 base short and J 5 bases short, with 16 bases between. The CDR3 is CASSLRGAVLDNEQFF. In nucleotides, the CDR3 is TGTGCCAGCAGCTTGCGGGGGGCTGTTTTAGACAATGAGCAGTTCTTC.

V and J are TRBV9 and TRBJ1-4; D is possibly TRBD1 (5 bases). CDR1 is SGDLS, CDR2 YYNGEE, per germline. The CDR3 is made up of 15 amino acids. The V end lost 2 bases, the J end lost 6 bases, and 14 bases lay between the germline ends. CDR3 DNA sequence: TGTGCCAGCAGCGTTGGGGCAATCAGCGATGAAAAACTGTTTTTT. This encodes CASSVGAISDEKLFF.

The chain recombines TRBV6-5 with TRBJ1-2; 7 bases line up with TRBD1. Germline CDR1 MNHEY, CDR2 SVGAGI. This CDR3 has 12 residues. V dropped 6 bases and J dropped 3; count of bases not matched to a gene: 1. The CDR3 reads CASRTGHYGYTF. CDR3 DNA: TGTGCCAGCAGGACAGGGCACTATGGCTACACCTTC.

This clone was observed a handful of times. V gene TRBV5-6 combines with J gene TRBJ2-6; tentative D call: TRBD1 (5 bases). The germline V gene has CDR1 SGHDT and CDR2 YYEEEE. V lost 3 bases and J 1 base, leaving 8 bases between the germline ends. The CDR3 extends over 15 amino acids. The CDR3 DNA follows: TGTGCCAGCAGCTGGGGCAGGTCTGGGGCCAACGTCCTGACTTTC. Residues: CASSWGRSGANVLTF.

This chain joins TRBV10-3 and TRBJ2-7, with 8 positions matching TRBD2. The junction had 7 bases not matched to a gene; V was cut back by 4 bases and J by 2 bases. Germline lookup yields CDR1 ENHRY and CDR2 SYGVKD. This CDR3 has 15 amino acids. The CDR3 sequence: CAISGVAGTTYEQYF. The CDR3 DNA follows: TGTGCCATCAGTGGGGTAGCGGGGACCACCTACGAGCAGTACTTC.

The chain's CDR3 is CASSQGLGQGNTEAFF. CDR3 nucleotides: TGTGCCAGCAGCCAAGGCCTGGGACAGGGAAACACTGAAGCTTTCTTT. The rearrangement uses TRBV14 and TRBJ1-1; 9 bases align to TRBD1. Per germline, CDR1 SGHDN and CDR2 FVKESK. Germline trimming cut 1 base from V and 2 bases from J; bases unmatched to any gene: 5. This CDR3 comprises 16 residues.

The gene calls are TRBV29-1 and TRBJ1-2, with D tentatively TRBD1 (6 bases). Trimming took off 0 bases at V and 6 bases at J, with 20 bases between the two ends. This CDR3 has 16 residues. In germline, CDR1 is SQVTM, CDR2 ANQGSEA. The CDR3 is CSVEDSTRGIEHGYTF. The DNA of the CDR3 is TGCAGCGTTGAAGATTCGACCAGGGGTATTGAGCATGGCTACACCTTC.

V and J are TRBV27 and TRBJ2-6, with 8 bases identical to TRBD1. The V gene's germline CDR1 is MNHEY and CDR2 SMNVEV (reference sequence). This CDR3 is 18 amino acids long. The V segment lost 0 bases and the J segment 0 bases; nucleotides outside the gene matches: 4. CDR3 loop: CASSLSGQETSGANVLTF. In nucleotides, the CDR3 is TGTGCCAGCAGTTTATCGGGACAGGAGACCTCTGGGGCCAACGTCCTGACTTTC.

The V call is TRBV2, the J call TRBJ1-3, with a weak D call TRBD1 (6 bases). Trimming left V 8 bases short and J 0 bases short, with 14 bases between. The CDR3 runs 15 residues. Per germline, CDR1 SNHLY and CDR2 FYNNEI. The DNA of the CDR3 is TGTGCCAGCCACCTTACAGGGAACTCTGGAAACACCATATATTTT. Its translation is CASHLTGNSGNTIYF. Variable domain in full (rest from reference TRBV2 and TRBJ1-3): EPEVTQTPSHQVTQMGQEVILRCVPISNHLYFYWYRQILGQKVEFLVSFYNNEISEKSEIFDDQFSVERPDGSNFTLKIRSTKLEDSAMYFCASHLTGNSGNTIYFGEGSWLTVV.

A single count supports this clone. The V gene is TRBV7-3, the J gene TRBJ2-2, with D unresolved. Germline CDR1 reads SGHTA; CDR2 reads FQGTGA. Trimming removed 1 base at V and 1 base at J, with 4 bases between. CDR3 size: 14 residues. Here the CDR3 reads CASSLNRNTGELFF. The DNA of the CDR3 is TGTGCCAGCAGCTTAAACCGGAACACCGGGGAGCTGTTTTTT.

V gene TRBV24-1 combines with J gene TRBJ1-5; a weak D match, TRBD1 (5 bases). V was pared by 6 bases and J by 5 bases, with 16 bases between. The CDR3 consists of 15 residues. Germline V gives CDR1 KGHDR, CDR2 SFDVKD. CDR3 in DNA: TGTGCCACCAGTCCCGGGTCGGGGGAGGATCAGCCCCAGCATTTT. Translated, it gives CATSPGSGEDQPQHF.

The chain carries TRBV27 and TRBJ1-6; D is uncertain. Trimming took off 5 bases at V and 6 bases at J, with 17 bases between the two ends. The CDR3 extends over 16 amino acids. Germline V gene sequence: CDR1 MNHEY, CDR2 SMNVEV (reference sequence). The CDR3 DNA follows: TGTGCCAGCAGTCCCTCCGGGTCAGCCCCTAATTCACCCCTCCACTTT. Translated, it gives CASSPSGSAPNSPLHF.

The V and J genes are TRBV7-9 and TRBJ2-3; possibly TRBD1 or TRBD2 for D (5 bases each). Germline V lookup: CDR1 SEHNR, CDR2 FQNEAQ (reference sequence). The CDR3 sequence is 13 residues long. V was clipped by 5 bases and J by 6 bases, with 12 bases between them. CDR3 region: CASSKEGIDTQYF. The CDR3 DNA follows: TGTGCCAGCAGCAAAGAGGGGATTGATACGCAGTATTTT.

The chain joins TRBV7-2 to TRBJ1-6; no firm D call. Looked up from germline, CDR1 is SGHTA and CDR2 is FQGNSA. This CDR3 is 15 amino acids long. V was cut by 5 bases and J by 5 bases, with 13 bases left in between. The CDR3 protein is CASSPRAGHNSPLHF. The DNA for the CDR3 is TGTGCCAGCAGCCCCCGGGCAGGCCATAATTCACCCCTCCACTTT.

CDR3 in DNA: TGCGCCAGCAGTGAGGAGGTCGGACTCGAGCAGTACTTC. As protein: CASSEEVGLEQYF. V usage is TRBV10-1 and J usage is TRBJ2-7, with TRBD2 as a possible D gene (5 bases). The germline V gene has CDR1 WNHNN and CDR2 SYGVQD (reference sequence). Trimming shortened V by 2 bases and J by 6 bases, and 11 bases separated the two germline ends. CDR3 size: 13 residues.

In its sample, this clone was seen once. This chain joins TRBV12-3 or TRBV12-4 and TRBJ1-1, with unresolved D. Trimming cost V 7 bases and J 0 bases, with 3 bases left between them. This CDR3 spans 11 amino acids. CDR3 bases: TGTGCCAGCACCTTGAACACTGAAGCTTTCTTT. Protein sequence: CASTLNTEAFF.

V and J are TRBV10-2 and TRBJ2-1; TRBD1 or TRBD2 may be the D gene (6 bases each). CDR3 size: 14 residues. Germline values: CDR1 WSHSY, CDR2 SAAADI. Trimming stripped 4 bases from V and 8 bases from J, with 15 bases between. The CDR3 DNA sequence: TGCGCCAGCAGTGCGGAGGGGGGCCGGGATGAGCAGTTCTTC. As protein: CASSAEGGRDEQFF.